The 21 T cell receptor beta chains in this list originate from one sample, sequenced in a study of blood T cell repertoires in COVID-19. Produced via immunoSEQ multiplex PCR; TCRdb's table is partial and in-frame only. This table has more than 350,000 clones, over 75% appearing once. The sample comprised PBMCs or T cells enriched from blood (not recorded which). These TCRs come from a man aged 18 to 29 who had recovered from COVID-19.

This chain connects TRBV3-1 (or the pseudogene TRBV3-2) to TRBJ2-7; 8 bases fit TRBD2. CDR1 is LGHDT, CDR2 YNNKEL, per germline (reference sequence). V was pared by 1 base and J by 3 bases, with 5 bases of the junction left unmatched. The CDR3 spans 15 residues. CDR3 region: CASSQVGGGNYEQYF. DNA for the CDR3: TGTGCCAGCAGCCAAGTTGGCGGGGGGAACTACGAGCAGTACTTC.

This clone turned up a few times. CDR3 nucleotide sequence: TGTGCCAGCAGCCCATCGAGGATTGGAAATCAGCCCCAGCATTTT. Its translation is CASSPSRIGNQPQHF. The J gene is TRBJ1-5, the V gene TRBV6-5; the D is unclear. V lost 6 bases to trimming and J lost 4 bases, with 16 bases between them. The CDR3 spans 15 residues. The germline V gene has CDR1 MNHEY and CDR2 SVGAGI.

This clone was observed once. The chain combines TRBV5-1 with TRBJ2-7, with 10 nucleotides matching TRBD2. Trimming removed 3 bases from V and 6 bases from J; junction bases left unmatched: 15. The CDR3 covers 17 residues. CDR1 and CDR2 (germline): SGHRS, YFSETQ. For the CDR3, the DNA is TGCGCCAGCAGCTGGGGATCCTTAAGCGGGAGGGCGGGCGAGCAGTACTTC. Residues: CASSWGSLSGRAGEQYF.

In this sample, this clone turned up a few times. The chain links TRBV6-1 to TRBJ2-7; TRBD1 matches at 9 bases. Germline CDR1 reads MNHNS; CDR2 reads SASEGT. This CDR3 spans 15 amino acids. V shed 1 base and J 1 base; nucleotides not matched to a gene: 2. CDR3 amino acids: CASSEEGTGSYEQYF. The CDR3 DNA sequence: TGTGCCAGCAGTGAAGAAGGGACAGGGTCCTACGAGCAGTACTTC.

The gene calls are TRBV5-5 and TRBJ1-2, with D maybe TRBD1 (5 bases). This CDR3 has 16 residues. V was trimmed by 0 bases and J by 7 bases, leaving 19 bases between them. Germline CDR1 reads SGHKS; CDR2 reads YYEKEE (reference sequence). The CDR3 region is CASSLAPGGEVGGYTF. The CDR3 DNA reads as TGTGCCAGCAGCTTGGCCCCGGGGGGGGAAGTTGGTGGCTACACCTTC.

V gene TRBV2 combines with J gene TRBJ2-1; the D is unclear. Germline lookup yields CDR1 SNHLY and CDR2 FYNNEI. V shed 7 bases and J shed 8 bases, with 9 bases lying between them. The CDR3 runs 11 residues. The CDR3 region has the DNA TGTGCCAGCAAGTCTCAGTATGAGCAGTTCTTC. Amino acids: CASKSQYEQFF.

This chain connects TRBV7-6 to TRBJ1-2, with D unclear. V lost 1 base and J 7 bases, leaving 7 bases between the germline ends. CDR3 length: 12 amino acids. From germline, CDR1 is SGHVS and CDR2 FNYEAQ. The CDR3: CASSLGGGGYTF. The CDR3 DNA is TGTGCCAGCAGCTTAGGGGGAGGTGGCTACACCTTC.

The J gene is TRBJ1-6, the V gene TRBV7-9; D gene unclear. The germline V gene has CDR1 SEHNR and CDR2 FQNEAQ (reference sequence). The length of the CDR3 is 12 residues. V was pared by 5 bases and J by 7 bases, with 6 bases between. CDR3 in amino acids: CASSLTNSPLHF. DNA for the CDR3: TGTGCCAGCAGCCTTACAAATTCACCCCTCCACTTT. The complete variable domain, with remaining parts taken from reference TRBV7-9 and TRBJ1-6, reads DTGVSQNPRHKITKRGQNVTFRCDPISEHNRLYWYRQTLGQGPEFLTYFQNEAQLEKSRLLSDRFSAERPKGSFSTLEIQRTEQGDSAMYLCASSLTNSPLHFGNGTRLTVT.

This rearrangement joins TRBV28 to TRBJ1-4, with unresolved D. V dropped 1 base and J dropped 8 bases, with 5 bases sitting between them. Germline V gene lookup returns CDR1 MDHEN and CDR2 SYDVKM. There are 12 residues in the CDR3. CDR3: CASSLSLEKLFF. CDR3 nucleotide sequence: TGTGCCAGCAGTTTATCGTTGGAAAAACTGTTTTTT. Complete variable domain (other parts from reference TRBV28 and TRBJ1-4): DVKVTQSSRYLVKRTGEKVFLECVQDMDHENMFWYRQDPGLGLRLIYFSYDVKMKEKGDIPEGYSVSREKKERFSLILESASTNQTSMYLCASSLSLEKLFFGSGTQLSVL.

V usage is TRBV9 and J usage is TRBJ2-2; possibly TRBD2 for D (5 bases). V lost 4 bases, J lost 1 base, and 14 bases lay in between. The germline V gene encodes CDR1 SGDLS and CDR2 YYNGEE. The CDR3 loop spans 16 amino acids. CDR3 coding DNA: TGTGCCAGCAGCTCCCGCCGGGGAGAGAACACCGGGGAGCTGTTTTTT. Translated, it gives CASSSRRGENTGELFF.

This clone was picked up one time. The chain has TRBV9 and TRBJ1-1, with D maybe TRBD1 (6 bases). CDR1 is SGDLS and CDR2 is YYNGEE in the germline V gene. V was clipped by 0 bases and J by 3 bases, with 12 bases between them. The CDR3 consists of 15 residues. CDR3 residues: CASSVEGGGDTEAFF. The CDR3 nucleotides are TGTGCCAGCAGCGTAGAAGGAGGGGGGGACACTGAAGCTTTCTTT.

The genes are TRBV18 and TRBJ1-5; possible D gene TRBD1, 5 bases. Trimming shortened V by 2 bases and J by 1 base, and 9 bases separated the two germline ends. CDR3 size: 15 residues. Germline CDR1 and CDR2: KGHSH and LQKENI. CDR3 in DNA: TGTGCCAGCTCACCAGGGGGGGGAAGCAATCAGCCCCAGCATTTT. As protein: CASSPGGGSNQPQHF.

The CDR3, as DNA: TGTGCCAGCAGTCTCCGGGACTGGTCATGGGATGAGCAGTTCTTC. Residues: CASSLRDWSWDEQFF. The chain recombines TRBV6-2 or TRBV6-3 with TRBJ2-1; tentative D call: TRBD2 (6 bases). V lost 5 bases, J lost 8 bases, and 19 bases lay in between. The CDR3 contains 15 residues. CDR1 is MNHEY, CDR2 SVGEGT, per germline.

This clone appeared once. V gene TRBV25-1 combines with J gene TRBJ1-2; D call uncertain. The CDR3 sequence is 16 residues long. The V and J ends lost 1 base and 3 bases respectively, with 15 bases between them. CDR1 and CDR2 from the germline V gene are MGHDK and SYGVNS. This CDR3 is CASSELGEGPHYGYTF. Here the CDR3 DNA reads TGTGCCAGCAGTGAATTGGGTGAGGGCCCCCACTATGGCTACACCTTC.

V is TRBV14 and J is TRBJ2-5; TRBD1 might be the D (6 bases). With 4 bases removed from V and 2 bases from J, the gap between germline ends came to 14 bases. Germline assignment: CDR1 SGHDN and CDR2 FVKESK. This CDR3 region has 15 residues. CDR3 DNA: TGTGCCAGCAGCCGATATCGGACAGCACAAGAGACCCAGTACTTC. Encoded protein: CASSRYRTAQETQYF.

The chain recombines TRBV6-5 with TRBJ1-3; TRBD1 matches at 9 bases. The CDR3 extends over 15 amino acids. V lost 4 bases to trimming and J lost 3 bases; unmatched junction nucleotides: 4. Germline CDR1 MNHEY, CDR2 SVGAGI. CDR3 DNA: TGTGCCAGCAGTTCACAGGGGGCGGATGGAAACACCATATATTTT. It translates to CASSSQGADGNTIYF.

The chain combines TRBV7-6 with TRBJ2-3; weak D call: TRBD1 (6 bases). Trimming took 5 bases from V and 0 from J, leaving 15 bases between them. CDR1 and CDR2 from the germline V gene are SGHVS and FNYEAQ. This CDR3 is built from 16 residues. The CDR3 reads CASSVAGVPSTDTQYF. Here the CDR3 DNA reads TGTGCCAGCAGCGTTGCAGGGGTCCCTAGCACAGATACGCAGTATTTT.

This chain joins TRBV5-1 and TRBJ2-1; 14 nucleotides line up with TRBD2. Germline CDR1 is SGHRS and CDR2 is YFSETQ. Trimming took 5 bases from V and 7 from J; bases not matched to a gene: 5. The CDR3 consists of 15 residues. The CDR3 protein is CASSGGTSGSNEQFF. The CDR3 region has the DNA TGCGCCAGCAGTGGGGGGACTAGCGGGAGTAATGAGCAGTTCTTC.

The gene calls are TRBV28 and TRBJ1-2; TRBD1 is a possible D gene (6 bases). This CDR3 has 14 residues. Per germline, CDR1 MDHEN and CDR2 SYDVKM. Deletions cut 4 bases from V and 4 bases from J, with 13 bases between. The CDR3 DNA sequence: TGTGCCAGCAGTTCCGTAACAGGGCTCTATGGCTACACCTTC. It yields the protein CASSSVTGLYGYTF.

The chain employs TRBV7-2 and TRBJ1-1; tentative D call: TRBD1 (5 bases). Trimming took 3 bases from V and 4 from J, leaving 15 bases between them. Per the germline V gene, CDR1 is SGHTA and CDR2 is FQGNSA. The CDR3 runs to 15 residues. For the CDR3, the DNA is TGTGCCAGCAGCTTGCTCCCTCGGGGGAGCACTGAAGCTTTCTTT. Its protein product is CASSLLPRGSTEAFF.

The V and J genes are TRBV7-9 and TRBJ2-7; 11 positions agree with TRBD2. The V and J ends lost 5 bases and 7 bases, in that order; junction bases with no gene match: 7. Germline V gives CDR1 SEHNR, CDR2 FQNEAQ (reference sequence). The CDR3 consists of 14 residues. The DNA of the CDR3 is TGTGCCAGCAGCAGTAGCGGGAGGGCCGAAGAGCAGTACTTC. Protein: CASSSSGRAEEQYF.